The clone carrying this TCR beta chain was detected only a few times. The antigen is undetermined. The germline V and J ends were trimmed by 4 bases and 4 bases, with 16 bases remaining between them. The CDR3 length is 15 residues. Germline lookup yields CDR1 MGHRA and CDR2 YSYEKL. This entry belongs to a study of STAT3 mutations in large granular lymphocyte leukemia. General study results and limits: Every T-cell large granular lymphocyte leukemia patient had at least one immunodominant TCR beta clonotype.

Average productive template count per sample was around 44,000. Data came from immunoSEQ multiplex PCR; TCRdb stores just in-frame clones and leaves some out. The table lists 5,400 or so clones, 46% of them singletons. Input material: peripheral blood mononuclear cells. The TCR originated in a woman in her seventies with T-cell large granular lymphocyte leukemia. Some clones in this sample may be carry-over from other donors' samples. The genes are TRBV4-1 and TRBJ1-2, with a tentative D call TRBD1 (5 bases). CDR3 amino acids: CASSRPYRRSYGYTF. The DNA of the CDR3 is TGCGCCAGCAGCCGACCATACAGGAGGTCCTATGGCTACACCTTC.